This entry lists 29 T cell receptor beta chains sequenced from one sample in a study of blood T cell repertoires in COVID-19. The method was immunoSEQ multiplex PCR; TCRdb's version includes in-frame clones alone and lacks a portion of them. There are approximately 65,000 clones in the sample; about 86% occur only once, and under 5% lies in the top ten. Sequenced input: peripheral blood. The receptors come from a man aged 50-59 years with acute or convalescent COVID-19.

The CDR3 protein is CASSLRAGGTEAFF. Written as DNA, the CDR3 is TGTGCCAGCAGCTTAAGGGCAGGGGGCACTGAAGCTTTCTTT. This chain joins TRBV11-2 and TRBJ1-1, with TRBD1 identical over 7 bases. This CDR3 comprises 14 residues. CDR1 is SGHAT and CDR2 is FQNNGV in the germline V gene. V trimming: 2 bases; J trimming: 4 bases; junction bases outside the gene matches: 4.

The chain couples TRBV25-1 to TRBJ2-1; a weak D match, TRBD2 (6 bases). The CDR3 runs 15 residues. V was cut by 7 bases and J by 1 base, with 14 bases left in between. Germline CDR1 MGHDK, CDR2 SYGVNS. Written as DNA, the CDR3 is TGTGCCAGCACCCCCCCGGGACTTTCCTACAATGAGCAGTTCTTC. As protein: CASTPPGLSYNEQFF. The full variable domain, rest sourced from reference TRBV25-1 and TRBJ2-1, is EADIYQTPRYLVIGTGKKITLECSQTMGHDKMYWYQQDPGMELHLIHYSYGVNSTEKGDLSSESTVSRIRTEHFPLTLESARPSHTSQYLCASTPPGLSYNEQFFGPGTRLTVL.

The rearrangement joins TRBV28 to TRBJ1-2, with 7 nucleotides matching TRBD1. The CDR3 covers 16 residues. Per germline, CDR1 MDHEN and CDR2 SYDVKM. Trimming at V came to 8 bases and at J to 0 bases, leaving 12 bases not matched to a gene. CDR3 residues: CASQDRALWTNYGYTF. CDR3 DNA sequence: TGTGCCAGCCAAGACAGGGCTTTGTGGACTAACTATGGCTACACCTTC.

The chain links TRBV2 to TRBJ1-1, with 7 bases matching TRBD1. Germline assignment: CDR1 SNHLY and CDR2 FYNNEI. The CDR3 spans 15 residues. The J segment lost 6 bases and the V segment lost 6 bases, leaving 13 bases of the junction unmatched. In DNA form, the CDR3 reads TGTGCCAGCAGCTCAGGACAGGTCGCTATCGCTGAAGCTTTCTTT. Translation: CASSSGQVAIAEAFF.

The rearrangement joins TRBV2 to TRBJ1-6; D is unresolved. CDR3 size: 14 residues. Trimming took 7 bases from V and 0 from J, leaving 7 bases between them. Germline V CDR1 and CDR2: SNHLY, FYNNEI. CDR3 DNA sequence: TGTGCCAGCATGAGGAGCTCCTATAATTCACCCCTCCACTTT. Its translation: CASMRSSYNSPLHF.

The chain has TRBV11-2 and TRBJ2-7; D gene unclear. Germline lookup yields CDR1 SGHAT and CDR2 FQNNGV. The CDR3 has 14 residues. V was pared by 1 base and J by 0 bases, with 7 bases between. Written as DNA, the CDR3 is TGTGCCAGCAGCTTAGTGTACAGCTCCTACGAGCAGTACTTC. It translates to CASSLVYSSYEQYF. Looking up the rest from reference TRBV11-2 and TRBJ2-7 gives the full variable domain: EAGVAQSPRYKIIEKRQSVAFWCNPISGHATLYWYQQILGQGPKLLIQFQNNGVVDDSQLPKDRFSAERLKGVDSTLKIQPAKLEDSAVYLCASSLVYSSYEQYFGPGTRLTVT.

The chain joins TRBV19 to TRBJ1-2, with 9 bases lining up with TRBD1. V lost 6 bases to trimming and J lost 2 bases; unmatched junction nucleotides: 4. This CDR3 is 14 amino acids long. Looked up from germline, CDR1 is LNHDA and CDR2 is SQIVND (reference sequence). The CDR3 region is CASSTTGGNYGYTF. CDR3 DNA sequence: TGTGCCAGTAGCACGACAGGGGGAAACTATGGCTACACCTTC. Variable domain in full (rest from reference TRBV19 and TRBJ1-2): DGGITQSPKYLFRKEGQNVTLSCEQNLNHDAMYWYRQDPGQGLRLIYYSQIVNDFQKGDIAEGYSVSREKKESFPLTVTSAQKNPTAFYLCASSTTGGNYGYTFGSGTRLTVV.

This chain uses TRBV30 with TRBJ1-5; 7 bases line up with TRBD1. The germline V gene has CDR1 GTSNPN and CDR2 SVGIG (reference sequence). The V and J ends lost 3 bases and 9 bases, in that order; junction bases with no gene match: 11. This CDR3 contains 14 residues. The CDR3 sequence is CAWSGGQFFGPQHF. The CDR3 region has the DNA TGTGCCTGGAGCGGGGGACAGTTCTTTGGGCCCCAGCATTTT.

This chain joins TRBV30 and TRBJ1-1, with D tentatively TRBD1 (6 bases). Trimming stripped 1 base from V and 11 bases from J, with 20 bases between. The CDR3 has 14 residues. The germline gives CDR1 GTSNPN, CDR2 SVGIG (reference sequence). For the CDR3, the DNA is TGTGCCTGGAGTGGAACGTGGGGGCGCGGCGTGGCTTTCTTT. Its protein product is CAWSGTWGRGVAFF.

In this sample, this clone turned up a few times. V is TRBV29-1 and J is TRBJ2-7; TRBD1 matches 9 bases. This CDR3 is built from 15 residues. The germline V gene encodes CDR1 SQVTM and CDR2 ANQGSEA. V was pared by 1 base and J by 1 base, with 5 bases of the junction left unmatched. As DNA, the CDR3 is TGCAGCGTTGAAGGGGGACAGGGACCTTCCTACGAGCAGTACTTC. Its protein product is CSVEGGQGPSYEQYF.

In nucleotides, the CDR3 is TGCGCCAGCAGCTTTAAGACAGGATGGACTGAAGCTTTCTTT. Translated, it gives CASSFKTGWTEAFF. The V gene is TRBV5-1, the J gene TRBJ1-1; perhaps TRBD1 as D (6 bases). The CDR3 runs 14 residues. V was trimmed by 2 bases and J by 5 bases, leaving 13 bases between them. CDR1 SGHRS and CDR2 YFSETQ come from the germline V gene.

The chain joins TRBV24-1 to TRBJ1-4, with a weak D call TRBD1 (5 bases). CDR3 length: 14 amino acids. Between the trimmed V and J ends, which lost 9 bases and 5 bases, there was a span of 15 bases. Per the germline V gene, CDR1 is KGHDR and CDR2 is SFDVKD. Here the CDR3 DNA reads TGTGCCACCCAGCCCGGGACTGGCAATGAAAAACTGTTTTTT. Amino acid sequence: CATQPGTGNEKLFF.

The J gene is TRBJ1-5, the V gene TRBV2; the match to TRBD1 covers 7 bases. J was trimmed by 3 bases and V by 6 bases; bases with no gene match: 5. The germline gives CDR1 SNHLY, CDR2 FYNNEI. The CDR3 runs to 14 residues. CDR3 sequence: CASRKQGYNQPQHF. DNA for the CDR3: TGTGCCAGCAGGAAACAGGGGTACAATCAGCCCCAGCATTTT.

V is TRBV7-9 and J is TRBJ1-4; possible D gene TRBD1, 5 bases. The V end lost 5 bases, the J end lost 7 bases, and 14 bases lay between the germline ends. From germline, CDR1 is SEHNR and CDR2 FQNEAQ (reference sequence). The CDR3 totals 14 residues. The CDR3 here is CASSPTGVTEKLFF. The DNA for the CDR3 is TGTGCCAGCAGCCCGACGGGGGTAACTGAAAAACTGTTTTTT.

CDR3 in DNA: TGCGCCACCTCCGGGAGCTCCTACAATGAGCAGTTCTTC. Residues: CATSGSSYNEQFF. V gene TRBV10-2 combines with J gene TRBJ2-1, with a possible D match to TRBD2 (6 bases). Germline V lookup: CDR1 WSHSY, CDR2 SAAADI. Between the trimmed V and J ends, which lost 10 bases and 0 bases, there was a span of 10 bases. The CDR3 spans 13 residues.

V usage is TRBV27 and J usage is TRBJ2-2; TRBD2 might be the D (5 bases). Germline assignment: CDR1 MNHEY and CDR2 SMNVEV (reference sequence). CDR3 length: 14 residues. Trimming left V 3 bases short and J 1 base short, with 6 bases between. CDR3: CASSFSENTGELFF. The CDR3 bases are TGTGCCAGCAGTTTTAGCGAGAACACCGGGGAGCTGTTTTTT.

This rearrangement joins TRBV2 to TRBJ2-5; TRBD2 is a possible D gene (5 bases). Deletions cut 6 bases from V and 4 bases from J, with 15 bases between. This CDR3 region has 14 residues. CDR1 and CDR2 (germline): SNHLY, FYNNEI. The CDR3 DNA sequence: TGTGCCAGCAGGTCGCACGAGGGTGGAGAGACCCAGTACTTC. Protein sequence: CASRSHEGGETQYF.

The chain is built from TRBV19 and TRBJ1-1; 11 nucleotides match TRBD1. Germline assignment: CDR1 LNHDA and CDR2 SQIVND (reference sequence). There are 14 residues in the CDR3. V lost 5 bases and J lost 4; bases outside the gene matches: 3. The CDR3 protein is CASSPGQGATEAFF. DNA for the CDR3: TGTGCCAGTAGTCCTGGACAGGGGGCCACTGAAGCTTTCTTT.

The chain is built from TRBV7-3 and TRBJ1-6; D is uncertain. Germline-derived CDR1 and CDR2 are SGHTA and FQGTGA. The V end lost 5 bases, the J end lost 9 bases, and 14 bases lay between the germline ends. The CDR3 is 14 residues long. The chain's CDR3 is CASSLGPYGSPLHF. The CDR3 region has the DNA TGTGCCAGCAGCCTAGGCCCTTATGGTTCACCCCTCCACTTT.

CDR3 coding DNA: TGTGCCTGGAACCAACAGGGGACCTACAATGAGCAGTTCTTC. This codes for CAWNQQGTYNEQFF. The V gene is TRBV30, the J gene TRBJ2-1, with 7 bases fitting TRBD1. The junction had 5 bases not matched to a gene; V was cut back by 4 bases and J by 2 bases. CDR1 is GTSNPN, CDR2 SVGIG, per germline (reference sequence). This CDR3 has 14 amino acids.

The gene calls are TRBV3-1 (or the pseudogene TRBV3-2) and TRBJ2-7, with 7 bases fitting TRBD1. The CDR3 loop spans 17 amino acids. J gave up 0 bases and V 0 bases, and 8 bases lay outside the gene matches. Germline V gene data show CDR1 as LGHDT and CDR2 as YNNKEL (reference sequence). The CDR3 nucleotides are TGTGCCAGCAGCCAAGAAGGGACAGCAGGGAGCTCCTACGAGCAGTACTTC. It is translated as CASSQEGTAGSSYEQYF.

This clone has only a few counts. One end of the junction varies from germline; a read error may be responsible. The chain has TRBV7-7 and TRBJ2-7, with 9 bases matching TRBD1. Germline V gives CDR1 SSHAT, CDR2 FNYEAQ (reference sequence). CDR3 length equals 17 residues. DNA of the CDR3: TGTGCTAGCAGCTACCTCCCCACGGGGACAGGGCCCTACGAGCAGTACTTC. It specifies CASSYLPTGTGPYEQYF.

This clone turned up a few times. The chain couples TRBV2 to TRBJ2-1; 10 bases are shared with TRBD2. Germline values: CDR1 SNHLY, CDR2 FYNNEI. The CDR3 totals 18 residues. J lost 4 bases, V lost 4 bases, and 13 bases had no gene match. For the CDR3, the DNA is TGTGCCAGCAGTGCTCCCGGGACTAGCGCTAGGGAGTACAATGAGCAGTTCTTC. Translation: CASSAPGTSAREYNEQFF.

The rearrangement joins TRBV28 to TRBJ1-2; 8 positions match TRBD1. This CDR3 has 14 residues. Germline CDR1 and CDR2: MDHEN and SYDVKM. Trimming removed 4 bases from V and 4 bases from J; junction bases left unmatched: 5. The CDR3 loop is CASSYWDRSYGYTF. The CDR3 DNA is TGTGCCAGCAGTTATTGGGACAGGTCCTATGGCTACACCTTC.

The V and J genes are TRBV19 and TRBJ1-2; 7 nucleotides match TRBD1. Per germline, CDR1 LNHDA and CDR2 SQIVND (reference sequence). This CDR3 has 15 residues. Germline trimming cut 7 bases from V and 3 bases from J; bases unmatched to any gene: 11. This CDR3 reads CASTQYTGVDYGYTF. In DNA form, the CDR3 reads TGTGCCAGTACCCAATATACAGGGGTCGACTATGGCTACACCTTC.

The chain combines TRBV2 with TRBJ2-1; 9 nucleotides agree with TRBD2. This CDR3 has 14 amino acids. J gave up 7 bases and V 7 bases, and 8 bases lay outside the gene matches. Looked up from germline, CDR1 is SNHLY and CDR2 is FYNNEI. The CDR3 sequence is CASNPPSGVNEQFF. The CDR3 nucleotides read TGTGCCAGCAACCCGCCTAGCGGGGTGAATGAGCAGTTCTTC.

This clone has only one observation. This sequence joins TRBV30 and TRBJ2-1, with 11 positions matching TRBD2. The CDR3 length is 16 residues. The V segment lost 3 bases and the J segment 9 bases; nucleotides outside the gene matches: 13. Germline loops: CDR1 GTSNPN, CDR2 SVGIG (reference sequence). The CDR3 spells CAWRGYSGGAWSEQFF. The CDR3 nucleotides read TGTGCCTGGAGGGGATATAGCGGGGGGGCTTGGAGTGAGCAGTTCTTC. Together with reference TRBV30 and TRBJ2-1, the CDR3 gives the full variable domain: SQTIHQWPATLVQPVGSPLSLECTVEGTSNPNLYWYRQAAGRGLQLLFYSVGIGQISSEVPQNLSASRPQDRQFILSSKKLLLSDSGFYLCAWRGYSGGAWSEQFFGPGTRLTVL.

This chain joins TRBV29-1 and TRBJ1-2; 8 nucleotides line up with TRBD1. The CDR3 contains 15 residues. CDR1 is SQVTM, CDR2 ANQGSEA, per germline. The V segment lost 0 bases and the J segment 10 bases; nucleotides outside the gene matches: 13. In nucleotides, the CDR3 is TGCAGCGTTGAAGATCATTCCCCGGCAGGGGGCGACTACACCTTC. Encoded protein: CSVEDHSPAGGDYTF.

The V and J genes are TRBV20-1 and TRBJ1-4; 7 positions match TRBD1. The length of the CDR3 is 13 residues. The J segment lost 8 bases and the V segment lost 3 bases, leaving 6 bases of the junction unmatched. The germline V gene encodes CDR1 DFQATT and CDR2 SNEGSKA (reference sequence). Written as DNA, the CDR3 is TGCAGTGCTAGTGCCGGACAGGTGGAAAAACTGTTTTTT. Protein product: CSASAGQVEKLFF.